Each of the 25 T cell receptor beta chains below was sequenced from the same sample in a study of blood T cell repertoires in COVID-19. Data came from immunoSEQ multiplex PCR; TCRdb stores just in-frame clones and leaves some out. The sample has about 140,000 clones; approximately 85% are singletons. The sequenced sample consisted of peripheral blood. These receptors all stem from a woman of 80 years or more with acute or convalescent COVID-19.

The chain recombines TRBV7-6 with TRBJ2-1; D gene unclear. V was clipped by 1 base and J by 3 bases, with 10 bases between them. Germline CDR1 SGHVS, CDR2 FNYEAQ. The CDR3 totals 15 residues. The CDR3 DNA follows: TGTGCCAGCAGCTTAGGGTGGGCAGGCTACAATGAGCAGTTCTTC. Translated: CASSLGWAGYNEQFF.

The CDR3 region is CASSSQGTGLGQPQHF. For the CDR3, the DNA is TGTGCCAGCAGTTCCCAGGGGACGGGTCTCGGGCAGCCCCAGCATTTT. V is TRBV28 and J is TRBJ1-5, with D possibly matching TRBD1 (6 bases). This CDR3 is built from 16 residues. Germline loops: CDR1 MDHEN, CDR2 SYDVKM. Deletions cut 4 bases from V and 7 bases from J, with 20 bases between.

This chain joins TRBV18 and TRBJ2-3; D is possibly TRBD2 (6 bases). Looked up from germline, CDR1 is KGHSH and CDR2 is LQKENI. CDR3 length equals 15 residues. V was shortened by 3 bases and J by 2 bases, with 12 bases between the two germline ends. This CDR3 is CASSPWRETTDTQYF. Here the CDR3 DNA reads TGTGCCAGCTCACCGTGGCGGGAAACCACAGATACGCAGTATTTT.

The chain links TRBV7-9 to TRBJ2-1; D might be TRBD2 (6 bases). Germline V gives CDR1 SEHNR, CDR2 FQNEAQ (reference sequence). This CDR3 comprises 18 residues. The V end was cut by 1 base, the J end by 0 bases, with 16 bases between. The CDR3 DNA reads TGTGCCAGCAGCTTAGAAGTAGGAGGGCTCGGCTCCTACAATGAGCAGTTCTTC. It specifies CASSLEVGGLGSYNEQFF.

The J gene is TRBJ2-1, the V gene TRBV18; D is unclear. The CDR3 runs to 13 residues. Germline assignment: CDR1 KGHSH and CDR2 LQKENI. V lost 1 base to trimming and J lost 7 bases, with 8 bases between them. CDR3 in DNA: TGTGCCAGCTCACCACTTCTAAAGAATGAGCAGTTCTTC. Its translation: CASSPLLKNEQFF.

The chain carries TRBV9 and TRBJ2-1; D perhaps matches TRBD2 (6 bases). The CDR3 covers 15 residues. In germline, CDR1 is SGDLS, CDR2 YYNGEE. V was clipped by 4 bases and J by 4 bases, with 15 bases between them. The CDR3 region is CASSPGSSVYNEQFF. In DNA form, the CDR3 reads TGTGCCAGCAGCCCCGGGTCTAGCGTTTACAATGAGCAGTTCTTC.

The chain couples TRBV12-3 or TRBV12-4 to TRBJ1-1, with D possibly being TRBD1 (6 bases). The CDR3 loop spans 12 amino acids. The germline V and J ends were trimmed by 3 bases and 8 bases, with 10 bases remaining between them. CDR3 bases: TGTGCCAGCAGTTTGAGCACAGGGGAAGCTTTCTTT. Protein sequence: CASSLSTGEAFF.

This clone has just one count. It is unclear where the CDR3 begins or ends on the DNA, so no DNA is shown, and the CDR3 is as TCRdb lists it. V is TRBV29-1 and J is TRBJ2-7; TRBD1 reflects the table's D call only, with no check against the DNA. Both ends counted, the CDR3 spans 17 residues. Germline CDR1 reads SQVTM; CDR2 reads ANQGSEA. CDR3 region: CSVDSPPGVAGGARQDF.

V gene TRBV7-6 combines with J gene TRBJ2-7, with 7 bases aligning to TRBD2. This CDR3 region has 15 residues. The germline V gene encodes CDR1 SGHVS and CDR2 FNYEAQ. V shed 4 bases and J 3 bases; nucleotides not matched to a gene: 9. CDR3: CASSSDLSGDYEQYF. The CDR3 DNA is TGTGCCAGCAGCTCGGATTTAAGCGGGGACTACGAGCAGTACTTC.

This sequence joins TRBV10-3 and TRBJ2-5; D remains ambiguous. Germline CDR1 reads ENHRY; CDR2 reads SYGVKD. The CDR3 consists of 13 residues. V shed 0 bases and J shed 2 bases, with 4 bases lying between them. The CDR3 DNA reads TGTGCCATCAGTGAGTCCAGGCAAGAGACCCAGTACTTC. Residues: CAISESRQETQYF.

The chain's CDR3 is CASSPEGVNEQFF. CDR3 DNA sequence: TGTGCCAGCTCACCAGAGGGGGTCAATGAGCAGTTCTTC. The V call is TRBV18, the J call TRBJ2-1; D is possibly TRBD1 (6 bases). Germline CDR1 and CDR2: KGHSH and LQKENI. The germline V and J ends were trimmed by 2 bases and 6 bases, with 8 bases remaining between them. The CDR3 contains 13 residues.

The chain has TRBV4-1 and TRBJ2-7, with TRBD2 matching 10 bases. After removal of 2 bases from V and 10 bases from J, the junction contained 11 bases not matched to a gene. Germline V gene lookup returns CDR1 MGHRA and CDR2 YSYEKL. This CDR3 spans 15 amino acids. The CDR3 coding sequence is TGCGCCAGCAGCCAACTCCCTATGGAGCGGGGGGGTCAGTACTTC. It specifies CASSQLPMERGGQYF.

The chain joins TRBV5-1 to TRBJ2-3; TRBD1 matches 8 bases. From germline, CDR1 is SGHRS and CDR2 YFSETQ. This CDR3 is 14 amino acids long. Trimming cost V 3 bases and J 3 bases; bases outside gene matches: 3. The CDR3, as DNA: TGCGCCAGCAGCTGGGACAGGTCTACAGATACGCAGTATTTT. It encodes CASSWDRSTDTQYF. Together with reference TRBV5-1 and TRBJ2-3, the CDR3 gives the full variable domain: KAGVTQTPRYLIKTRGQQVTLSCSPISGHRSVSWYQQTPGQGLQFLFEYFSETQRNKGNFPGRFSGRQFSNSRSEMNVSTLELGDSALYLCASSWDRSTDTQYFGPGTRLTVL.

The genes are TRBV5-1 and TRBJ2-5; D possibly corresponds to TRBD1 (6 bases). CDR3 size: 15 residues. V was cut by 3 bases and J by 5 bases, with 17 bases left in between. Germline loops: CDR1 SGHRS, CDR2 YFSETQ. The CDR3 coding sequence is TGCGCCAGCAGCTGGGTAGGGGGAATGAGGGAGACCCAGTACTTC. Residues: CASSWVGGMRETQYF.

J is TRBJ2-2 and V is TRBV7-6; possible D gene TRBD2, 5 bases. The V gene's germline CDR1 is SGHVS and CDR2 FNYEAQ. Deletions cut 4 bases from V and 8 bases from J, with 23 bases between. This CDR3 is 17 amino acids long. The CDR3 loop reads CASSSASGRGDPGELFF. CDR3 in DNA: TGTGCCAGCAGCTCAGCGAGCGGACGGGGAGACCCGGGGGAGCTGTTTTTT.

The chain links TRBV18 to TRBJ1-6, with a weak D call TRBD1 (5 bases). CDR1 is KGHSH and CDR2 is LQKENI in the germline V gene. V lost 7 bases and J lost 4, with 8 bases in between. The CDR3 length is 13 residues. The CDR3 DNA is TGTGCCAGCTGCGACAGTTATAATTCACCCCTCCACTTT. Translating it yields CASCDSYNSPLHF.

V usage is TRBV7-9 and J usage is TRBJ2-7, with D possibly being TRBD2 (6 bases). V was shortened by 5 bases and J by 2 bases, with 16 bases between the two germline ends. In germline, CDR1 is SEHNR, CDR2 FQNEAQ (reference sequence). The CDR3 has 15 amino acids. Here the CDR3 reads CASSTLSGLPYEQYF. CDR3 in DNA: TGTGCCAGCAGCACCCTTAGCGGCCTCCCCTACGAGCAGTACTTC.

A single count supports this clone. This chain joins TRBV4-2 and TRBJ2-7; D not resolved. The germline V gene encodes CDR1 LGHNA and CDR2 YNFKEQ. V was clipped by 1 base and J by 2 bases, with 12 bases between them. The CDR3 runs 15 residues. CDR3 sequence reads: CASSQGVPQTYEQYF. CDR3 coding DNA: TGTGCCAGCAGCCAAGGCGTACCCCAAACCTACGAGCAGTACTTC.

This clone occurred once. V is TRBV15 and J is TRBJ1-4; D unresolved. This CDR3 is built from 12 residues. The germline gives CDR1 LNHNV, CDR2 YYDKDF (reference sequence). The V gene lost 8 bases and the J gene lost 5 bases, with 9 bases spanning the gap. This chain's CDR3 is CATGHQNEKLFF. For the CDR3, the DNA is TGTGCCACCGGGCACCAAAATGAAAAACTGTTTTTT.

The chain has TRBV24-1 and TRBJ2-1; TRBD1 aligns across 8 bases. The CDR3 covers 13 residues. V lost 4 bases and J lost 10; bases outside the gene matches: 5. Germline V lookup: CDR1 KGHDR, CDR2 SFDVKD. The CDR3 here is CATSDSDREEQFF. Here the CDR3 DNA reads TGTGCCACCAGTGACTCGGACAGGGAAGAGCAGTTCTTC.

Only one count was recorded for this clone. V is TRBV3-1 (or the pseudogene TRBV3-2) and J is TRBJ1-2, with D perhaps TRBD1 (5 bases). Germline lookup yields CDR1 LGHDT and CDR2 YNNKEL (reference sequence). CDR3 size: 13 residues. V was pared by 4 bases and J by 8 bases, with 14 bases between. CDR3 residues: CASSPGRGGGYTF. CDR3 coding DNA: TGTGCCAGCAGCCCCGGGAGGGGCGGAGGCTACACCTTC.

This chain uses TRBV4-2 with TRBJ2-3; 14 positions match TRBD2. The germline V gene encodes CDR1 LGHNA and CDR2 YNFKEQ. CDR3 length equals 17 residues. Trimming cost V 7 bases and J 2 bases; bases outside gene matches: 8. The DNA of the CDR3 is TGTGCCAGCACCCCGGGACTAGCGGGGGCATCCACAGATACGCAGTATTTT. It codes for CASTPGLAGASTDTQYF.

The chain has TRBV5-1 and TRBJ1-4; 7 bases line up with TRBD1. After removal of 0 bases from V and 9 bases from J, the junction contained 8 bases not matched to a gene. The CDR3 is 15 residues long. Looked up from germline, CDR1 is SGHRS and CDR2 is YFSETQ. CDR3 sequence (DNA): TGCGCCAGCAGCTTGGAAGGGACAGTGCGGAAAAAACTGTTTTTT. It codes for CASSLEGTVRKKLFF.

The rearrangement links TRBV15 to TRBJ1-4, with 7 nucleotides matching TRBD1. The CDR3 totals 13 residues. V shed 8 bases, J shed 7 bases, and the junction held 7 bases outside the gene matches. CDR1 is LNHNV, CDR2 YYDKDF, per germline (reference sequence). The CDR3 loop reads CATQRGRGEKLFF. The CDR3 region has the DNA TGTGCCACCCAAAGGGGGCGAGGTGAAAAACTGTTTTTT.

Of note for this clone: Other DNA variants within this sample encode the same CDR3. This chain connects TRBV15 to TRBJ1-2; 7 nucleotides align to TRBD1. J was trimmed by 7 bases and V by 0 bases; bases with no gene match: 5. Per the germline V gene, CDR1 is LNHNV and CDR2 is YYDKDF (reference sequence). The CDR3 runs 14 residues. CDR3 bases: TGTGCCACCAGCAGAGATCCGGCAGGGGGTGGCTACACCTTC. It translates to CATSRDPAGGGYTF.